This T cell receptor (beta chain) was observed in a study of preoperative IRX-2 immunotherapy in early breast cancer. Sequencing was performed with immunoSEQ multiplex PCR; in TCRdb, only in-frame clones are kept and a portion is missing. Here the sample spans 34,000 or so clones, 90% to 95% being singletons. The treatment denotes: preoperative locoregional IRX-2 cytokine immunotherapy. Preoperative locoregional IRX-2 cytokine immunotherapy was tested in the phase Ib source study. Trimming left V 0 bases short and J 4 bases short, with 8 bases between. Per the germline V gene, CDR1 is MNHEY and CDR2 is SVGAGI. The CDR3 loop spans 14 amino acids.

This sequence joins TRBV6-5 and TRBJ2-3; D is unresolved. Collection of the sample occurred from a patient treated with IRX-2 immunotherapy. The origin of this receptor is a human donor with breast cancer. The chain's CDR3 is CASSYSTLADTQYF. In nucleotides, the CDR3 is TGTGCCAGCAGTTACTCGACCTTAGCAGATACGCAGTATTTT.